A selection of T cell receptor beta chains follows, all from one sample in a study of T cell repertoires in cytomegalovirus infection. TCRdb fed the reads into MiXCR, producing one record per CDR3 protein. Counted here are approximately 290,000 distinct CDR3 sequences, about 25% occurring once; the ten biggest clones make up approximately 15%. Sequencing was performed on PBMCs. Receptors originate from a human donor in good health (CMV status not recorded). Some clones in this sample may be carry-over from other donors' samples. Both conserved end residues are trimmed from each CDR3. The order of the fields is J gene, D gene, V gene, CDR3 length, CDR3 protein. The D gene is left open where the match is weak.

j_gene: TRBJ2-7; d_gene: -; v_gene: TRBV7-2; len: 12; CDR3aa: ASSLEGSTYEQY
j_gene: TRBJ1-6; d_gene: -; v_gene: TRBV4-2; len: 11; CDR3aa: ASRRIGNSPLH
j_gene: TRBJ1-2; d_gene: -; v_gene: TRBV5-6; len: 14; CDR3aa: ASSLRAELTNYGYT
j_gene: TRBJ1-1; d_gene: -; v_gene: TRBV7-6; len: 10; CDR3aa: ASRTGNTEAF
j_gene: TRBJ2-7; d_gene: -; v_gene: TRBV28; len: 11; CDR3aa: ASSSHSSDEQY
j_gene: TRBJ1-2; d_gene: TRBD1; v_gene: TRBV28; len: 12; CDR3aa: ASSSPGGPPGYT
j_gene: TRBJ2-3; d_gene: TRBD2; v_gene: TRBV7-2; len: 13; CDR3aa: ASTLRAGGSDTQY
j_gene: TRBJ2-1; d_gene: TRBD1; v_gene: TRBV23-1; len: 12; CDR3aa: ASRDRGTNNEQF
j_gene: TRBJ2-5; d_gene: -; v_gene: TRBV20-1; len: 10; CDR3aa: SARGQQETQY
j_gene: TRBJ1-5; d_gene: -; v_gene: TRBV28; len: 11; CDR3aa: ASRVYSNQPQH
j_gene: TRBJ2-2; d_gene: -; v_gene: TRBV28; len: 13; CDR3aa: ASRAQRANTGELF
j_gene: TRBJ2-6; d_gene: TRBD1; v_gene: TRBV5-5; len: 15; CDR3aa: ASSLTGGSSGANVLT
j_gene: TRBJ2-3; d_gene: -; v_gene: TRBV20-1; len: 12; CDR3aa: SAPDTDPTDTQY
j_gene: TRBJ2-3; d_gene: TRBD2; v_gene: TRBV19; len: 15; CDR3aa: ASTLHGGSGSTDTQY
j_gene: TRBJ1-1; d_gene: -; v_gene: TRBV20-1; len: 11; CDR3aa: SANGRISTEAF
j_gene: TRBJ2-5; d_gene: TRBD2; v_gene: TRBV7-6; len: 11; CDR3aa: ASSPGLAGTQY
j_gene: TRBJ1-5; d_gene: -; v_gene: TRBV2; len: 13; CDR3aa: ASSERQGGNQPQH
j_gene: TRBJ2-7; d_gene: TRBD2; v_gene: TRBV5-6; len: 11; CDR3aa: ASLSGRAYEQY
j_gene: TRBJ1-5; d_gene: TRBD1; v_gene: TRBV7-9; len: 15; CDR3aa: ASSLGSRQGGNQPQH
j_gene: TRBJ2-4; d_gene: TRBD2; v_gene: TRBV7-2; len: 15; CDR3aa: ASSPWTSGRGGNIQY
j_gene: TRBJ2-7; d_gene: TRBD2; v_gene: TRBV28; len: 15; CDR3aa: ASSFETSGSQSYEQY
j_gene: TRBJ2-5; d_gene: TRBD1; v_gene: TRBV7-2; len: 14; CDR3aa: ASSSLGQVGGETQY
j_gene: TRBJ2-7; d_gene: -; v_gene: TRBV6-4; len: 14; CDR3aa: ASSVPAEQGNDEQY
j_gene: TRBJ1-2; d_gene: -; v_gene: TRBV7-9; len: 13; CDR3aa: ASSLAAPGTYGYT
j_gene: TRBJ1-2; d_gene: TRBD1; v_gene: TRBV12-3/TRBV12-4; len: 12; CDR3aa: ASSFLDRAYGYT
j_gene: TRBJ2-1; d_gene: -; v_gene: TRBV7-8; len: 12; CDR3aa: ASSPPPRGNEQF
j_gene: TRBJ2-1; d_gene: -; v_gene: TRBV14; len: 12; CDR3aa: ASSRIQSYNEQF
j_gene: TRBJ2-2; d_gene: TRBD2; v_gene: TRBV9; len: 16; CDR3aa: ASSVDRRRTSLGGELF
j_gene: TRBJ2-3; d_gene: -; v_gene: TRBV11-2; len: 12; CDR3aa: PSSLDLQEDTQY
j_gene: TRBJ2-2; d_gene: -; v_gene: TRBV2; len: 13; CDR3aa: ASTGLGGWTGELF
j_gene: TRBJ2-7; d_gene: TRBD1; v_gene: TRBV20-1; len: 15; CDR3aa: SARNPLRDSNFDEQY
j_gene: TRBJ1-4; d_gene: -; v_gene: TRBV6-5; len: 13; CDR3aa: ASSYSRAGKGKLF
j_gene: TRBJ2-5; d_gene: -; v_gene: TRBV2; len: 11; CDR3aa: ASSEYGEETQY
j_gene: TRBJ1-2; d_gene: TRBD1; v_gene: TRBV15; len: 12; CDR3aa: ATSIGQGAYGYT
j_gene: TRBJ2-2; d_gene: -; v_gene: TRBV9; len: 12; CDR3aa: ASSGQVNTGELF
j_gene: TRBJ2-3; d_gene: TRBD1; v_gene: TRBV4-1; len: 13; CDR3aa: ASSLRDRDTDTQY
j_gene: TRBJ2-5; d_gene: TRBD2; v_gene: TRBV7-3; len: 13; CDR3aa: ASSLPTSGTETQY
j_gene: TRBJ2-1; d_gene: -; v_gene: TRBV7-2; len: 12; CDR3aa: ASSFLGASNEQF
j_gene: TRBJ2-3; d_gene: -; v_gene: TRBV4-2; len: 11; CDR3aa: ASSQDVRDTQY
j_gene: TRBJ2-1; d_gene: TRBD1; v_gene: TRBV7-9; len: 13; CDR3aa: ASSLAGTGGNEQF
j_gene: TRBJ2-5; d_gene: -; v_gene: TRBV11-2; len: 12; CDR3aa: ASSPSPIQETQY
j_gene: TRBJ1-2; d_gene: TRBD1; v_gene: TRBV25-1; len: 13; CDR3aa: ASRETGKTNYGYT
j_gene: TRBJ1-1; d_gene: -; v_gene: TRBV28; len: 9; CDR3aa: ASRRDTEAF
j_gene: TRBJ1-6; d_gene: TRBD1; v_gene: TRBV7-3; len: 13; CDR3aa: ASSPSTGQNSPLH
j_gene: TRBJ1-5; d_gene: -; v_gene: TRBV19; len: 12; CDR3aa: ASNPSGSNQPQH
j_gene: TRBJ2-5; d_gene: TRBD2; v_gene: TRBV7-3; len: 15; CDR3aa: ASSSGTSGSVGETQY
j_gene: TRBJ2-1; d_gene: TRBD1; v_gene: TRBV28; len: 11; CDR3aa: AIIQGVGNEQF